The T cell receptor (beta chain) described here comes from a study of T cell repertoires in cytomegalovirus infection. This clonotype was counted between two and nine times. TCRdb reprocessed the reads via MiXCR and lists one record per CDR3 protein. The table records 150,000 to 200,000 distinct CDR3 sequences, about a sixth of them present only once. V shed 3 bases and J shed 0 bases, with 12 bases lying between them. Germline V lookup: CDR1 SQVTM, CDR2 ANQGSEA. The CDR3 has 15 amino acids. The material sequenced was CD8+ T cells from PBMCs. The gene calls are TRBV29-1 and TRBJ2-1, with D possibly matching TRBD1 (5 bases). The TCR was taken from a human donor in good health (CMV status not recorded). Some clones in this sample may be carry-over from other donors' samples. The CDR3 DNA is TGCAGCGTTGAGGTAGGGGTTAGCTCCTACAATGAGCAGTTCTTC. This sequence encodes CSVEVGVSSYNEQFF.